These 13 T cell receptor beta chains were sequenced from one sample in a study of blood T cell repertoires in COVID-19. Using immunoSEQ multiplex PCR, the repertoire was profiled, and TCRdb retains in-frame clones only, with some absent. The repertoire consists of tens of thousands of clones, with more than 80% occurring once and the leading ten covering 16%. The source material was peripheral blood. The source of these receptors is an elderly man with acute or convalescent COVID-19.

V is TRBV6-5 and J is TRBJ1-1; no definite D call. The CDR3 consists of 14 residues. V shed 6 bases and J shed 5 bases, with 16 bases lying between them. CDR1 is MNHEY, CDR2 SVGAGI, per germline. Here the CDR3 reads CASSTSQSLTEAFF. The CDR3 region has the DNA TGTGCCAGCAGCACGTCGCAGTCCTTAACTGAAGCTTTCTTT.

This chain connects TRBV28 to TRBJ2-5; 10 bases match TRBD2. Germline CDR1 MDHEN, CDR2 SYDVKM. This CDR3 is 16 amino acids long. V shed 3 bases and J 5 bases; nucleotides not matched to a gene: 9. CDR3 sequence reads: CASSLWSGGAGETQYF. In nucleotides, the CDR3 is TGTGCCAGCAGTTTGTGGAGCGGGGGGGCAGGGGAGACCCAGTACTTC.

The chain has TRBV29-1 and TRBJ1-1, with 9 positions matching TRBD1. The CDR3 extends over 16 amino acids. Per germline, CDR1 SQVTM and CDR2 ANQGSEA. Trimming cost V 2 bases and J 4 bases; bases outside gene matches: 11. CDR3 nucleotides: TGCAGCGTTGAACTCCTACCGGGACAGGGAGGCACTGAAGCTTTCTTT. Protein sequence: CSVELLPGQGGTEAFF. The full variable domain, in which reference TRBV29-1 and TRBJ1-1 provide the parts outside the CDR3, is SAVISQKPSRDICQRGTSLTIQCQVDSQVTMMFWYRQQPGQSLTLIATANQGSEATYESGFVIDKFPISRPNLTFSTLTVSNMSPEDSSIYLCSVELLPGQGGTEAFFGQGTRLTVV.

The chain recombines TRBV19 with TRBJ2-5, with TRBD2 as a possible D gene (5 bases). This CDR3 comprises 13 residues. V lost 3 bases and J 5 bases, leaving 10 bases between the germline ends. CDR1 and CDR2 (germline): LNHDA, SQIVND (reference sequence). Here the CDR3 reads CASSIPGVETQYF. CDR3 coding DNA: TGTGCCAGTAGTATCCCCGGGGTCGAGACCCAGTACTTC.

The rearrangement uses TRBV5-5 and TRBJ2-7; TRBD1 matches at 8 bases. Germline V gene lookup returns CDR1 SGHKS and CDR2 YYEKEE (reference sequence). Trimming removed 2 bases from V and 2 bases from J; junction bases left unmatched: 3. This CDR3 has 14 amino acids. Here the CDR3 reads CASSLQDRAYEQYF. The CDR3 bases are TGTGCCAGCAGCTTACAGGACAGGGCCTACGAGCAGTACTTC.

A few counts support this clone. V and J are TRBV28 and TRBJ1-1, with D possibly TRBD1 on 5 matching bases. Per germline, CDR1 MDHEN and CDR2 SYDVKM. The CDR3 has 12 residues. Trimming took 10 bases from V and 6 from J, leaving 15 bases between them. Written as DNA, the CDR3 is TGTGCCACCAAGGGGAGGAGGGCTGAAGCTTTCTTT. Protein product: CATKGRRAEAFF.

V and J are TRBV5-5 and TRBJ2-7, with no clear D. The CDR3 covers 14 residues. The germline V gene encodes CDR1 SGHKS and CDR2 YYEKEE (reference sequence). Between the trimmed V and J ends, which lost 0 bases and 2 bases, there was a span of 9 bases. DNA of the CDR3: TGTGCCAGCAGCTTGGGGCCCACTACCTACGAGCAGTACTTC. This translates into CASSLGPTTYEQYF.

The rearrangement joins TRBV27 to TRBJ2-3; 10 positions match TRBD1. Germline trimming cut 6 bases from V and 4 bases from J; bases unmatched to any gene: 4. Germline V CDR1 and CDR2: MNHEY, SMNVEV (reference sequence). The CDR3 has 14 residues. Written as DNA, the CDR3 is TGTGCCAGCAGGGGACAGGGGAGGGCAGATACGCAGTATTTT. Translating gives CASRGQGRADTQYF.

V usage is TRBV24-1 and J usage is TRBJ2-7; TRBD2 is a possible D gene (5 bases). Trimming took 4 bases from V and 2 from J, leaving 8 bases between them. Germline V lookup: CDR1 KGHDR, CDR2 SFDVKD. The CDR3 contains 13 residues. The CDR3 protein is CATSDPGTYEQYF. The CDR3 DNA sequence: TGTGCCACCAGTGACCCCGGGACCTACGAGCAGTACTTC.

The J gene is TRBJ1-2, the V gene TRBV6-2 or TRBV6-3; 8 bases line up with TRBD1. This CDR3 region has 15 residues. Germline V CDR1 and CDR2: MNHEY, SVGEGT. Trimming cost V 0 bases and J 2 bases; bases outside gene matches: 2. The CDR3 DNA follows: TGTGCCAGCAGTTACTCCGGACAGGGAAACTATGGCTACACCTTC. Amino acid sequence: CASSYSGQGNYGYTF.

The chain couples TRBV7-6 to TRBJ1-6; 7 positions match TRBD1. Germline V gene lookup returns CDR1 SGHVS and CDR2 FNYEAQ. The CDR3 loop spans 16 amino acids. The V and J ends lost 5 bases and 6 bases, in that order; junction bases with no gene match: 10. CDR3 nucleotide sequence: TGTGCCAGCAGCCCCGACAGGGCGACGAGTAATTCACCCCTCCACTTT. Protein: CASSPDRATSNSPLHF.

The chain has TRBV30 and TRBJ1-4, with 8 bases aligning to TRBD1. Losses at the gene ends were 4 bases for V and 0 bases for J; bases not matched to a gene: 4. The CDR3 sequence is 15 residues long. Germline V gene sequence: CDR1 GTSNPN, CDR2 SVGIG (reference sequence). Here the CDR3 DNA reads TGTGCCTGGACCTACAGGGGGGCAACTAATGAAAAACTGTTTTTT. It encodes CAWTYRGATNEKLFF.

The chain employs TRBV7-2 and TRBJ2-7; 7 bases fit TRBD1. J gave up 6 bases and V 2 bases, and 16 bases lay outside the gene matches. Germline V gives CDR1 SGHTA, CDR2 FQGNSA. The CDR3 sequence is 17 residues long. The CDR3 here is CASSLRGTAKIGTEQYF. In DNA form, the CDR3 reads TGTGCCAGCAGCTTAAGGGGGACAGCTAAGATTGGCACCGAGCAGTACTTC. Complete variable domain (other parts from reference TRBV7-2 and TRBJ2-7): GAGVSQSPSNKVTEKGKDVELRCDPISGHTALYWYRQSLGQGLEFLIYFQGNSAPDKSGLPSDRFSAERTGGSVSTLTIQRTQQEDSAVYLCASSLRGTAKIGTEQYFGPGTRLTVT.